This record concerns one T cell receptor beta chain sequence. CDR3 length equals 13 residues. V gave up 3 bases and J gave up 10 bases; unmatched junction bases: 1. This entry is derived from a study of blood T cell repertoires in COVID-19. This table comes from immunoSEQ multiplex PCR, and its TCRdb copy is limited to in-frame clones, with some not included. The sample contains around 250,000 clones, almost 85% of which appear only once. The chain combines TRBV12-3 or TRBV12-4 with TRBJ1-6, with 9 bases fitting TRBD1. The sequence was obtained from a man aged 35-49 years who had recovered from COVID-19. Sequencing was carried out using PBMCs or T cells enriched from blood (not recorded which). The CDR3 loop is CASSLDRGSPLHF. The CDR3 bases are TGTGCCAGCAGTTTGGACAGGGGATCACCCCTCCACTTT.